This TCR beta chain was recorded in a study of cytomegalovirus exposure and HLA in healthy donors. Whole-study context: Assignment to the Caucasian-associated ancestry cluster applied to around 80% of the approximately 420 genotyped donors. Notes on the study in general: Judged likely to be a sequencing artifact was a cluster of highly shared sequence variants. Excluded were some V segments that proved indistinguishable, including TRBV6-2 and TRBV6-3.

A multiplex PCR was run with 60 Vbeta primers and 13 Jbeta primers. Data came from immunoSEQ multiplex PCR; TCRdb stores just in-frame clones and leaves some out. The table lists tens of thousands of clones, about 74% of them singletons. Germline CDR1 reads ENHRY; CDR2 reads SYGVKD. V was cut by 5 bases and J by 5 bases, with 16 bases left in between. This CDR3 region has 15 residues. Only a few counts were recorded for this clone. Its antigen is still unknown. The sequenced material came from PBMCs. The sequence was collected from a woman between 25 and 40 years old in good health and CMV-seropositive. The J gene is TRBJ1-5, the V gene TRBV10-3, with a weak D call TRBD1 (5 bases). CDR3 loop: CAISRTHGGDQPQHF. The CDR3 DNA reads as TGTGCCATCAGTAGGACCCACGGAGGGGATCAGCCCCAGCATTTT.